The present T cell receptor (beta chain) was sequenced within a study of blood T cell repertoires in COVID-19. Study information: T cells, B-cell-depleted T cells, or PBMCs supplied cDNA or gDNA.

Recruits, aged roughly 18 to 95 years, lived in approximately 26 US areas. Participant-given clinical history determined each cohort assignment. In Cohort 3, a recovered donor had either two negative PCRs, clearance, or symptom resolution. This CDR3 is 18 amino acids long. Deletions cut 1 base from V and 6 bases from J, with 25 bases between. CDR1 MDHEN and CDR2 SYDVKM come from the germline V gene. Repertoires were generated with immunoSEQ multiplex PCR, while TCRdb's copy carries only in-frame clones and drops some. The sample has roughly 330,000 clones; 65% to 90% are singletons. This receptor was taken from a woman aged 18-35 years who had recovered from COVID-19. Sequenced sample: PBMCs or T cells enriched from blood (not recorded which). The gene calls are TRBV28 and TRBJ2-7, with D tentatively TRBD1 (5 bases). As DNA, the CDR3 is TGTGCCAGCAGTTTATTATCCAGGACACGCCTTCGTGGTGGCGAGCAGTACTTC. Translation gives CASSLLSRTRLRGGEQYF. The full variable domain, with the rest looked up from reference TRBV28 and TRBJ2-7, is DVKVTQSSRYLVKRTGEKVFLECVQDMDHENMFWYRQDPGLGLRLIYFSYDVKMKEKGDIPEGYSVSREKKERFSLILESASTNQTSMYLCASSLLSRTRLRGGEQYFGPGTRLTVT.